The present TCR beta chain was sequenced within a study of blood T cells in healthy people across ages. Alongside a J-beta primer mix, a sample-barcoded 5' primer served in a second PCR lasting about 7 to 12 cycles. Tags on each cDNA molecule came from a template-switch adaptor with 12 random nucleotides. Every sample returned 2.5 million or more CDR3-containing paired-end reads. TCRdb reprocessed the 5' RACE reads via MiXCR and lists one record per CDR3 protein. The sample has under 2 million distinct CDR3 sequences, approximately 32% seen once. Regarding this clonotype: Its antigen is not identified.

This CDR3 region has 15 residues. CDR1 is DFQATT and CDR2 is SNEGSKA in the germline V gene (reference sequence). V was clipped by 0 bases and J by 5 bases, with 16 bases between them. General study points: Unsorted PBMCs ruled out conclusive naive versus antigen-experienced comparison. In these data, TCR beta diversity tracked strongly with naive T cell percentage.

The sequenced material came from blood. This rearrangement joins TRBV20-1 to TRBJ2-5; perhaps TRBD2 as D (6 bases). The clonotype was recovered from a woman aged 25-40 years in good health. DNA for the CDR3: TGCAGTGCTAGAGAATGGGACTTTGGCCGGGAGACCCAGTACTTC. The encoded protein is CSAREWDFGRETQYF.